These 22 T cell receptor beta chains originate from one sample sequenced in a study of T cell repertoires in ileal Crohn's disease. The method was immunoSEQ multiplex PCR; TCRdb's version includes in-frame clones alone and lacks a portion of them. The table lists approximately 11,000 clones, roughly 78% of them singletons. This sample's time point: neoterminal ileum biopsy at postoperative endoscopy, about 6 months after surgery. Sample: ileal tissue. Every receptor here comes from an adult with Crohn's disease.

This rearrangement joins TRBV11-2 to TRBJ1-6; TRBD1 matches at 10 bases. CDR1 and CDR2 from the germline V gene are SGHAT and FQNNGV. The CDR3 sequence is 15 residues long. V dropped 4 bases and J dropped 9; count of bases not matched to a gene: 6. The DNA for the CDR3 is TGTGCCAGCAGCTACCGGACAGGGGGAGTTTCACCCCTCCACTTT. This gives the protein CASSYRTGGVSPLHF. Filled out from reference TRBV11-2 and TRBJ1-6, the complete variable domain reads EAGVAQSPRYKIIEKRQSVAFWCNPISGHATLYWYQQILGQGPKLLIQFQNNGVVDDSQLPKDRFSAERLKGVDSTLKIQPAKLEDSAVYLCASSYRTGGVSPLHFGNGTRLTVT.

This chain links TRBV5-1 with TRBJ1-2, with a weak D call TRBD1 (6 bases). From germline, CDR1 is SGHRS and CDR2 YFSETQ. The V end lost 0 bases, the J end lost 13 bases, and 22 bases lay between the germline ends. The CDR3 has 15 residues. Here the CDR3 reads CASSLGDIRRYDSTF. Here the CDR3 DNA reads TGCGCCAGCAGCTTGGGGGACATCCGGCGGTATGATTCCACCTTC.

The chain is built from TRBV5-8 and TRBJ2-2; D may be TRBD1 (5 bases). This CDR3 is built from 14 residues. V gave up 1 base and J gave up 5 bases, with 9 bases separating them. Germline V gene lookup returns CDR1 SGHTS and CDR2 YDEGEE. CDR3 sequence: CASSLRAGTGELFF. The CDR3 DNA follows: TGTGCCAGCAGCTTGAGGGCAGGGACCGGGGAGCTGTTTTTT.

The CDR3 is CASSPWATNEQFF. CDR3 in DNA: TGTGCCAGCAGCCCATGGGCTACCAATGAGCAGTTCTTC. This chain uses TRBV5-8 with TRBJ2-1; no firm D call. Germline values: CDR1 SGHTS, CDR2 YDEGEE. This CDR3 spans 13 amino acids. V was cut by 4 bases and J by 6 bases, with 11 bases left in between.

The rearrangement uses TRBV11-2 and TRBJ2-7; perhaps TRBD1 as D (6 bases). The length of the CDR3 is 14 residues. Germline loops: CDR1 SGHAT, CDR2 FQNNGV. Trimming stripped 5 bases from V and 0 bases from J, with 11 bases between. CDR3 in amino acids: CASSQTGNSYEQYF. The CDR3 DNA follows: TGTGCCAGCAGCCAAACAGGGAACTCCTACGAGCAGTACTTC.

CDR3 in DNA: TGCGCCAGCAGCTTGGCCGGGGAGGTGGGTATAGAGCCCCAGCATTTT. It is translated as CASSLAGEVGIEPQHF. The rearrangement links TRBV5-1 to TRBJ1-5, with unresolved D. The CDR3 sequence is 16 residues long. The ends were cut back, 0 bases at V and 8 bases at J, with 18 bases in the middle. The germline V gene has CDR1 SGHRS and CDR2 YFSETQ.

The chain recombines TRBV21-1 with TRBJ1-2. TRBV21-1 is annotated as a pseudogene. The CDR3 sequence is 14 residues long. Written as DNA, the CDR3 is TGTGCCAGCAGCAAAGAGCCCGGGGACTATGGCTACACCTTC. As protein: CASSKEPGDYGYTF.

V is TRBV25-1 and J is TRBJ2-1, with 7 nucleotides matching TRBD1. CDR3 length equals 15 residues. V shed 7 bases, J shed 2 bases, and the junction held 8 bases outside the gene matches. CDR1 MGHDK and CDR2 SYGVNS come from the germline V gene. CDR3 DNA: TGTGCCAGCACAAAGGGCAGGGGGACCTACAATGAGCAGTTCTTC. It yields the protein CASTKGRGTYNEQFF.

This chain connects TRBV6-6 to TRBJ1-5; D is perhaps TRBD1 (5 bases). This CDR3 is built from 15 residues. V was shortened by 2 bases and J by 0 bases, with 8 bases between the two germline ends. Germline values: CDR1 MNHNY, CDR2 SVGAGI (reference sequence). CDR3 sequence (DNA): TGTGCCAGCAGTTACGGGGCTTATAGCAATCAGCCCCAGCATTTT. Protein sequence: CASSYGAYSNQPQHF.

The rearrangement uses TRBV19 and TRBJ1-1; D may be TRBD1 (6 bases). V lost 5 bases and J 1 base, leaving 11 bases between the germline ends. CDR1 and CDR2 from the germline V gene are LNHDA and SQIVND (reference sequence). The CDR3 has 14 amino acids. In DNA, the CDR3 is TGTGCCAGTAGTCTGACAGGAACGAACACTGAAGCTTTCTTT. Translation gives CASSLTGTNTEAFF.

This chain uses TRBV29-1 with TRBJ2-3; possible D gene TRBD1, 6 bases. V shed 4 bases and J shed 4 bases, with 12 bases lying between them. This CDR3 comprises 13 residues. Germline V gene sequence: CDR1 SQVTM, CDR2 ANQGSEA. The CDR3 sequence: CSVGAGVPDTQYF. The CDR3, as DNA: TGCAGCGTTGGAGCAGGGGTGCCAGATACGCAGTATTTT.

The V gene is TRBV30, the J gene TRBJ1-4; TRBD1 is a possible D gene (6 bases). Germline CDR1 reads GTSNPN; CDR2 reads SVGIG (reference sequence). The CDR3 spans 14 residues. Trimming pared 4 bases from V and 3 bases from J, leaving 12 bases between. DNA of the CDR3: TGTGCCTGGAATATACAGGGACCTAATGAAAAACTGTTTTTT. Protein sequence: CAWNIQGPNEKLFF.

The genes are TRBV7-2 and TRBJ1-6; TRBD1 agrees at 7 bases. V lost 4 bases to trimming and J lost 10 bases; unmatched junction nucleotides: 7. In germline, CDR1 is SGHTA, CDR2 FQGNSA. This CDR3 has 14 amino acids. CDR3 sequence reads: CASSSTGEASPLHF. CDR3 DNA: TGTGCCAGCAGCTCCACAGGGGAGGCCTCACCCCTCCACTTT.

This sequence joins TRBV5-1 and TRBJ2-7, with D possibly TRBD1 on 5 matching bases. In germline, CDR1 is SGHRS, CDR2 YFSETQ. CDR3 length: 14 residues. Trimming took off 3 bases at V and 3 bases at J, with 13 bases between the two ends. This chain's CDR3 is CASSSQDTFYEQYF. The CDR3 DNA reads TGCGCCAGCAGCTCCCAGGACACCTTCTACGAGCAGTACTTC.

This chain links TRBV27 with TRBJ2-7; 8 nucleotides match TRBD2. Germline-derived CDR1 and CDR2 are MNHEY and SMNVEV (reference sequence). The CDR3 is made up of 14 amino acids. V lost 2 bases and J lost 4; bases outside the gene matches: 4. The CDR3 DNA reads as TGTGCCAGCAGTTTAGCGGGGGGCTTATACGAGCAGTACTTC. Protein sequence: CASSLAGGLYEQYF.

V gene TRBV30 combines with J gene TRBJ1-5; tentatively, D is TRBD1 (5 bases). CDR1 is GTSNPN and CDR2 is SVGIG in the germline V gene (reference sequence). The CDR3 totals 14 residues. V was trimmed by 2 bases and J by 5 bases, leaving 13 bases between them. CDR3 coding DNA: TGTGCCTGGAGTATAATGACAGCCGATCAGCCCCAGCATTTT. It specifies CAWSIMTADQPQHF.

The chain employs TRBV2 and TRBJ2-1; D remains unclear. This CDR3 has 14 amino acids. Germline V CDR1 and CDR2: SNHLY, FYNNEI. Between the trimmed V and J ends, which lost 6 bases and 0 bases, there was a span of 9 bases. CDR3 sequence reads: CASSISSSYNEQFF. The CDR3 DNA reads TGTGCCAGCAGCATATCTAGCTCCTACAATGAGCAGTTCTTC. Using reference TRBV2 and TRBJ2-1 for the parts outside the CDR3, the full variable domain is EPEVTQTPSHQVTQMGQEVILRCVPISNHLYFYWYRQILGQKVEFLVSFYNNEISEKSEIFDDQFSVERPDGSNFTLKIRSTKLEDSAMYFCASSISSSYNEQFFGPGTRLTVL.

About this clone: Other DNA sequences in this sample translate to the same CDR3. The V gene is TRBV2, the J gene TRBJ2-7; D possibly corresponds to TRBD1 (6 bases). The V and J ends lost 2 bases and 3 bases respectively, with 11 bases between them. This CDR3 region has 14 residues. In germline, CDR1 is SNHLY, CDR2 FYNNEI. The CDR3 bases are TGTGCCAGCAGTGAAAATAGGGGGTTCTACGAGCAGTACTTC. Its translation is CASSENRGFYEQYF.

The chain uses TRBV5-1 and TRBJ1-6, with D possibly matching TRBD1 (5 bases). The CDR3 totals 15 residues. Germline CDR1 SGHRS, CDR2 YFSETQ. The germline V and J ends were trimmed by 5 bases and 3 bases, with 12 bases remaining between them. CDR3 DNA sequence: TGCGCCAGCAGTCCACTGGGGGGCTATAATTCACCCCTCCACTTT. It yields the protein CASSPLGGYNSPLHF.

The chain combines TRBV27 with TRBJ1-1; D is possibly TRBD1 (6 bases). Germline V gene sequence: CDR1 MNHEY, CDR2 SMNVEV (reference sequence). The V gene lost 2 bases and the J gene lost 5 bases, with 15 bases spanning the gap. The CDR3 contains 15 residues. CDR3 bases: TGTGCCAGCAGTTTAACTACAGGGTTTGGGACTGAAGCTTTCTTT. Protein product: CASSLTTGFGTEAFF.

The rearrangement joins TRBV5-1 to TRBJ2-1; D ambiguous. Trimming stripped 0 bases from V and 6 bases from J, with 7 bases between. CDR3 size: 13 residues. Germline loops: CDR1 SGHRS, CDR2 YFSETQ. CDR3: CASSLVAVNEQFF. The CDR3 nucleotides are TGCGCCAGCAGCTTGGTGGCAGTCAATGAGCAGTTCTTC.

V usage is TRBV5-1 and J usage is TRBJ1-5; TRBD1 matches 9 bases. The V segment lost 7 bases and the J segment 4 bases; nucleotides outside the gene matches: 9. The length of the CDR3 is 15 residues. The germline gives CDR1 SGHRS, CDR2 YFSETQ. CDR3: CASSLTGGGNQPQHF. CDR3 DNA: TGCGCCAGCTCCCTGACAGGGGGGGGAAATCAGCCCCAGCATTTT.